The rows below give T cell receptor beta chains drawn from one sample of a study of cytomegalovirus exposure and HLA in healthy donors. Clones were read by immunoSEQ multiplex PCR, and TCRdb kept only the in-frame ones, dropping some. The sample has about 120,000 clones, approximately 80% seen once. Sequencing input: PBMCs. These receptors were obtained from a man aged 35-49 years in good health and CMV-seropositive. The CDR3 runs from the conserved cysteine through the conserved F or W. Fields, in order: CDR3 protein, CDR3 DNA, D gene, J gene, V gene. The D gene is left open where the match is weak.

CATSSGTGGKWGGYTF | TGTGCCACCAGCAGTGGGACAGGGGGTAAATGGGGAGGCTACACCTTC | TRBD1 | TRBJ1-2 | TRBV15
CASSVDPTVRQPQHF | TGTGCCAGCAGCGTAGACCCCACCGTACGGCAGCCCCAGCATTTT | NA | TRBJ1-5 | TRBV9
CASSPQSGRSYEQYF | TGTGCCAGCAGCCCTCAATCCGGGAGAAGCTACGAGCAGTACTTC | NA | TRBJ2-7 | TRBV7-2
CASSELTAFRSPLHF | TGTGCCAGCAGTGAACTGACAGCTTTTCGTTCACCCCTCCACTTT | NA | TRBJ1-6 | TRBV6-1
CASSMRQQSTYEQYF | TGTGCCAGCAGCATGAGACAGCAGTCTACCTACGAGCAGTACTTC | NA | TRBJ2-7 | TRBV7-8
CASSLSAGMTYEQYF | TGTGCCAGCAGTTTATCGGCAGGGATGACCTACGAGCAGTACTTC | NA | TRBJ2-7 | TRBV27
CSSSLKVGTLSYEQYF | TGTTCCAGCAGCTTGAAGGTCGGGACACTCTCCTACGAGCAGTACTTC | NA | TRBJ2-7 | TRBV7-9
CASSQAGTQRVGYTF | TGCGCCAGCAGCCAAGCCGGGACTCAACGGGTAGGCTACACCTTC | NA | TRBJ1-2 | TRBV4-1
CASSNNYDRDEQYF | TGTGCCAGCTCAAACAATTATGACCGGGACGAGCAGTACTTC | NA | TRBJ2-7 | TRBV18
CASSFGGTGRDYEQYF | TGCGCCAGCAGCTTCGGGGGTACGGGTCGAGACTACGAGCAGTACTTC | NA | TRBJ2-7 | TRBV5-1